A single sample gave rise to the 14 T cell receptor beta chains below, sequenced in a study of OX40 agonist ivuxolimab in advanced cancers. TCRdb's table, derived via immunoSEQ multiplex PCR, lists solely in-frame clones and lacks some. This sample carries about 70,000 clones, 89% of them seen once, and the ten largest clones take around 1.1%. The source was CD4+ or CD8+ T cells sorted from blood, collected in a trial of the OX40 agonist ivuxolimab. These receptors came from an adult with an advanced solid tumor such as melanoma, head and neck, liver or kidney cancer.

This clone was picked up a small number of times. The rearrangement joins TRBV7-9 to TRBJ1-2; D uncertain. CDR3 length: 15 amino acids. Germline assignment: CDR1 SEHNR and CDR2 FQNEAQ (reference sequence). V lost 2 bases and J 2 bases, leaving 12 bases between the germline ends. The CDR3 DNA is TGTGCCAGCAGCTTAAATGACGGAACGAACTATGGCTACACCTTC. Its protein is CASSLNDGTNYGYTF.

The chain links TRBV18 to TRBJ1-1, with 8 nucleotides matching TRBD1. Germline V CDR1 and CDR2: KGHSH, LQKENI. The CDR3 has 14 residues. The ends lost 4 bases at V and 11 bases at J; junction bases unmatched: 12. In DNA form, the CDR3 reads TGTGCCAGCTCACATAATGACAGGGGACTTAAGGCTTTCTTT. Protein product: CASSHNDRGLKAFF.

The chain links TRBV5-4 to TRBJ1-2; a weak D match, TRBD1 (6 bases). V lost 3 bases and J 2 bases, leaving 11 bases between the germline ends. The germline V gene encodes CDR1 SGHNT and CDR2 YYREEE (reference sequence). The CDR3 loop spans 14 amino acids. The CDR3, as DNA: TGTGCCAGCAGCTACCCGGACAGAAACTATGGCTACACCTTC. Its translation: CASSYPDRNYGYTF.

This clone was seen more than once but under ten times. V gene TRBV10-1 combines with J gene TRBJ1-6, with no clear D. Trimming took off 0 bases at V and 9 bases at J, with 6 bases between the two ends. CDR1 is WNHNN and CDR2 is SYGVQD in the germline V gene (reference sequence). The CDR3 spans 13 residues. CDR3 sequence: CASSESYSSPLHF. CDR3 nucleotide sequence: TGCGCCAGCAGTGAGTCTTACAGTTCACCCCTCCACTTT.

The V and J genes are TRBV2 and TRBJ1-2; D is uncertain. CDR1 is SNHLY, CDR2 FYNNEI, per germline. Trimming took 5 bases from V and 5 from J, leaving 9 bases between them. This CDR3 spans 12 amino acids. The CDR3 is CASSQTWYGYTF. In nucleotides, the CDR3 is TGTGCCAGCAGTCAAACCTGGTATGGCTACACCTTC.

The rearrangement joins TRBV6-5 to TRBJ2-3, with 10 positions matching TRBD2. There are 16 residues in the CDR3. After removal of 4 bases from V and 4 bases from J, the junction contained 8 bases not matched to a gene. The V gene's germline CDR1 is MNHEY and CDR2 SVGAGI. CDR3: CASSSLAGGRADTQYF. The DNA of the CDR3 is TGTGCCAGCAGTTCGTTAGCGGGGGGCAGGGCAGATACGCAGTATTTT.

V is TRBV7-2 and J is TRBJ1-2; the match to TRBD1 covers 10 bases. Germline V gives CDR1 SGHTA, CDR2 FQGNSA. CDR3 length equals 14 residues. Trimming cost V 5 bases and J 3 bases; bases outside gene matches: 3. Written as DNA, the CDR3 is TGTGCCAGCAGCCCCGGGACAGGGGACTATGGCTACACCTTC. It yields the protein CASSPGTGDYGYTF.

V is TRBV5-1 and J is TRBJ2-2, with 8 bases aligning to TRBD1. Germline assignment: CDR1 SGHRS and CDR2 YFSETQ. This CDR3 comprises 16 residues. Trimming at V came to 2 bases and at J to 0 bases, leaving 3 bases not matched to a gene. The chain's CDR3 is CASSLMTGANTGELFF. Written as DNA, the CDR3 is TGCGCCAGCAGCTTAATGACAGGGGCGAACACCGGGGAGCTGTTTTTT.

The chain uses TRBV6-5 and TRBJ1-3, with TRBD1 as a possible D gene (5 bases). This CDR3 is 14 amino acids long. V was clipped by 1 base and J by 8 bases, with 12 bases between them. CDR1 MNHEY and CDR2 SVGAGI come from the germline V gene. The DNA of the CDR3 is TGTGCCAGCAGTTACTTAGGCCCGGGGGACACCATATATTTT. Protein: CASSYLGPGDTIYF.

This chain uses TRBV6-5 with TRBJ1-6; 7 nucleotides line up with TRBD1. CDR1 is MNHEY and CDR2 is SVGAGI in the germline V gene. V shed 4 bases and J 7 bases; nucleotides not matched to a gene: 4. The CDR3 totals 14 residues. The CDR3 region is CASSSGTENSPLHF. CDR3 nucleotide sequence: TGTGCCAGCAGTTCCGGGACAGAAAATTCACCCCTCCACTTT.

The chain is built from TRBV27 and TRBJ2-2, with TRBD2 matching over 15 bases. This CDR3 region has 18 residues. V was clipped by 4 bases and J by 4 bases; unmatched bases: 7. Germline CDR1 reads MNHEY; CDR2 reads SMNVEV (reference sequence). The CDR3 reads CASSYGLAGGRGTGELFF. The CDR3 DNA sequence: TGTGCCAGCAGTTACGGACTAGCGGGGGGGCGGGGCACCGGGGAGCTGTTTTTT.

This sequence joins TRBV7-2 and TRBJ2-5, with D perhaps matching TRBD2 (6 bases). The CDR3 spans 16 residues. Germline V gene sequence: CDR1 SGHTA, CDR2 FQGNSA. Between the trimmed V and J ends, which lost 6 bases and 5 bases, there was a span of 22 bases. The CDR3 nucleotides read TGTGCCAGCAGTTCGGGGGTACCAGCGGCTCGGGAGACCCAGTACTTC. It yields the protein CASSSGVPAARETQYF.

The chain is built from TRBV28 and TRBJ1-5; 9 bases are shared with TRBD1. Germline CDR1 is MDHEN and CDR2 is SYDVKM. The CDR3 contains 14 residues. After removal of 5 bases from V and 8 bases from J, the junction contained 7 bases not matched to a gene. The CDR3 DNA sequence: TGTGCCAGCAGTCTAGCCGGACAGGGGAAGCCCCAGCATTTT. Encoded protein: CASSLAGQGKPQHF.

The chain links TRBV13 to TRBJ2-3; TRBD1 matches at 7 bases. This CDR3 is built from 17 residues. V lost 5 bases and J lost 0; bases outside the gene matches: 11. Germline CDR1 reads PRHDT; CDR2 reads FYEKMQ (reference sequence). The CDR3 nucleotides are TGTGCCAGCAGCCCTAACCGGGACAGCTATAGCACAGATACGCAGTATTTT. It codes for CASSPNRDSYSTDTQYF.